This T cell receptor (beta chain) was obtained from a study of T cells expressing NK-cell markers. In the study overall: It was sorted CD3+CD56+NKG2C+, CD3+CD56+NKG2C- and CD3+CD56-NKG2C+ T cells that supplied the TCR beta repertoires. Of eight sequenced donors, seven were HCMV-seropositive and one HCMV-seronegative.

A note on this clonotype: Its antigen remains unknown.

Germline assignment: CDR1 SQVTM and CDR2 ANQGSEA. The CDR3 consists of 13 residues. TCRdb reprocessed the 5' RACE reads, with one entry per CDR3 protein and no DNA. The listing contains 300,000 to 450,000 distinct CDR3 sequences. Findings and limits, study-wide: What remained unclear was the HCMV specificity of expanded NKG2C+ T cell clones.

This chain links TRBV29-1 with TRBJ2-1. This clonotype originated in a man between 18 and 69 years old in good health. The sequenced sample was blood T cells: a sorted CD56 or NKG2C T cell subset, CD4+ or CD8+ T cells, or bulk PBMC T cells (not recorded which). The CDR3 sequence: CSGSRTAYNEQFF.